Included here is one T cell receptor (beta chain) sequence, with context. The data were taken from a study of technical replicates of blood from a few donors. The assay was immunoSEQ multiplex PCR, and TCRdb's table has in-frame clones only and misses some. The sample contains approximately 77,000 clones, 94% of which appear only once. This CDR3 comprises 14 residues. Germline lookup yields CDR1 SGHAT and CDR2 FQDESV (reference sequence). V dropped 6 bases and J dropped 4; count of bases not matched to a gene: 6. This receptor was taken from a human donor in good health. Sequencing used T cells isolated from PBMCs. The genes are TRBV11-1 and TRBJ2-5; 9 bases map to TRBD1. The CDR3 DNA reads as TGTGCCAGCAGTCCGCTGACAGGGGGAGAGACCCAGTACTTC. It specifies CASSPLTGGETQYF.